A single sample is the source of the 25 T cell receptor beta chains below, sequenced in a study of T cells in Graves' hyperthyroidism and ophthalmopathy (dated by TCRdb to between 2017 and 2020). To prepare the library, multiplex PCR was applied. Sequenced on an Illumina HiSeq 2000. The TCR beta CDR3 regions were amplified from the RNA transcripts. A first-round RT-PCR of the TCR CDR3 used the HTBI primer set with the Qiagen OneStep RT-PCR kit. TCRdb reanalyzed the raw reads on its own, using fastp at Q25 for trimming and MiXCR for clone calling, and kept in-frame beta chains. Records with the same CDR3 protein are collapsed into one entry carrying the most frequent genes and DNA. In this sample the table shows about 400,000 distinct CDR3 sequences, about 15% of which occur a single time. The ten largest clones capture approximately 30% of the sample. Sequences were obtained from blood. The source is a woman aged 25 to 39 with Graves' hyperthyroidism.

This clonotype was counted a few times. V is TRBV7-9 and J is TRBJ2-2; 13 bases are a match to TRBD2. CDR3 length equals 18 residues. V was clipped by 7 bases and J by 5 bases; unmatched bases: 13. The germline gives CDR1 SEHNR, CDR2 FQNEAQ (reference sequence). The CDR3, as DNA: TGTGCCAGCATCAAAACGGGACTAGCGGGGACGGGTACCGGGGAGCTGTTTTTT. This sequence encodes CASIKTGLAGTGTGELFF.

The chain combines TRBV10-3 with TRBJ2-3; 12 bases agree with TRBD1. J lost 2 bases, V lost 6 bases, and 12 bases had no gene match. Germline V gene data show CDR1 as ENHRY and CDR2 as SYGVKD. The CDR3 extends over 18 amino acids. The CDR3 spells CAISTGTGGAGDTDTQYF. For the CDR3, the DNA is TGTGCCATCAGCACCGGGACAGGGGGCGCAGGGGACACAGATACGCAGTATTTT.

This clonotype was seen at least ten times. The V call is TRBV5-1, the J call TRBJ2-7; tentatively, D is TRBD2 (5 bases). Germline values: CDR1 SGHRS, CDR2 YFSETQ. V lost 4 bases to trimming and J lost 2 bases, with 13 bases between them. This CDR3 spans 14 amino acids. The CDR3 is CASSVSSGTYEQYF. The CDR3 nucleotides are TGCGCCAGCAGCGTAAGTTCCGGGACCTACGAGCAGTACTTC. The complete variable domain, with remaining parts taken from reference TRBV5-1 and TRBJ2-7, reads KAGVTQTPRYLIKTRGQQVTLSCSPISGHRSVSWYQQTPGQGLQFLFEYFSETQRNKGNFPGRFSGRQFSNSRSEMNVSTLELGDSALYLCASSVSSGTYEQYFGPGTRLTVT.

This clonotype was picked up many times. This chain connects TRBV20-1 to TRBJ1-5, with 7 bases fitting TRBD1. J was trimmed by 11 bases and V by 3 bases; bases with no gene match: 16. CDR1 is DFQATT, CDR2 SNEGSKA, per germline (reference sequence). The CDR3 is 15 residues long. The CDR3 DNA reads TGCAGTGCTAGCACAGGGGTTATGTCACAATCAGCCCAGCATTTT. Translating it yields CSASTGVMSQSAQHF.

This chain joins TRBV9 and TRBJ2-3; 8 bases map to TRBD2. The CDR3 is made up of 14 amino acids. CDR1 and CDR2 from the germline V gene are SGDLS and YYNGEE. V lost 4 bases and J lost 4; bases outside the gene matches: 5. CDR3 sequence: CASSPGTRPDTQYF. The DNA of the CDR3 is TGTGCCAGCAGCCCCGGGACTAGACCAGATACGCAGTATTTT. Full variable domain (rest looked up from reference TRBV9 and TRBJ2-3): DSGVTQTPKHLITATGQRVTLRCSPRSGDLSVYWYQQSLDQGLQFLIQYYNGEERAKGNILERFSAQQFPDLHSELNLSSLELGDSALYFCASSPGTRPDTQYFGPGTRLTVL.

The sample holds many counts of this clonotype. V gene TRBV3-1 combines with J gene TRBJ2-3; TRBD2 might be the D (6 bases). V was trimmed by 1 base and J by 2 bases, leaving 16 bases between them. Germline CDR1 LGHDT, CDR2 YNNKEL (reference sequence). The CDR3 runs to 17 residues. CDR3 nucleotides: TGTGCCAGCAGCCAAGGTCTGGCGGGATCCCACACAGATACGCAGTATTTT. It specifies CASSQGLAGSHTDTQYF.

The chain couples TRBV2 to TRBJ1-4; TRBD1 might be the D (6 bases). V lost 8 bases and J 3 bases, leaving 10 bases between the germline ends. The CDR3 is 13 amino acids. Germline values: CDR1 SNHLY, CDR2 FYNNEI. The CDR3 DNA reads as TGTGCCAGCGGGGACACCGCTAATGAAAAACTGTTTTTT. Protein sequence: CASGDTANEKLFF.

In its sample, this clonotype was seen many times. The chain carries TRBV6-2 or TRBV6-3 and TRBJ2-2, with a possible D match to TRBD2 (6 bases). CDR3 length: 15 residues. The V end lost 0 bases, the J end lost 4 bases, and 9 bases lay between the germline ends. CDR1 is MNHEY, CDR2 SVGEGT, per germline. In nucleotides, the CDR3 is TGTGCCAGCAGTTACTCGGGTAGCGGCACCGGGGAGCTGTTTTTT. Protein product: CASSYSGSGTGELFF.

This clonotype appeared many times. J is TRBJ2-7 and V is TRBV3-1; 8 bases align to TRBD2. The CDR3 consists of 15 residues. Germline CDR1 reads LGHDT; CDR2 reads YNNKEL (reference sequence). Germline trimming cut 0 bases from V and 4 bases from J; bases unmatched to any gene: 5. The CDR3 loop is CASSQEIAGSYEQYF. The CDR3 DNA follows: TGTGCCAGCAGCCAAGAGATAGCGGGAAGTTACGAGCAGTACTTC.

In this sample, this clonotype turned up a few times. The chain employs TRBV9 and TRBJ2-3; D remains ambiguous. CDR1 and CDR2 from the germline V gene are SGDLS and YYNGEE. Trimming cost V 3 bases and J 8 bases, with 10 bases left between them. This CDR3 has 12 amino acids. In DNA form, the CDR3 reads TGTGCCAGCAGCGCGACCTTTGGTACGCAGTATTTT. Its translation is CASSATFGTQYF. The full variable domain, in which reference TRBV9 and TRBJ2-3 provide the parts outside the CDR3, is DSGVTQTPKHLITATGQRVTLRCSPRSGDLSVYWYQQSLDQGLQFLIQYYNGEERAKGNILERFSAQQFPDLHSELNLSSLELGDSALYFCASSATFGTQYFGPGTRLTVL.

The chain combines TRBV29-1 with TRBJ2-2; D is possibly TRBD2 (6 bases). V lost 7 bases to trimming and J lost 1 base, with 10 bases between them. The CDR3 is 13 residues long. Germline loops: CDR1 SQVTM, CDR2 ANQGSEA. CDR3 sequence reads: CSGWGENTGELFF. The DNA for the CDR3 is TGCAGCGGGTGGGGGGAGAACACCGGGGAGCTGTTTTTT.

The chain is built from TRBV12-3 or TRBV12-4 and TRBJ2-2; D remains ambiguous. CDR3 size: 14 residues. V lost 2 bases to trimming and J lost 3 bases, with 7 bases between them. CDR3 sequence (DNA): TGTGCCAGCAGTTTAATGGGATACACCGGGGAGCTGTTTTTT. This encodes CASSLMGYTGELFF.

This clonotype was found a few times. The chain joins TRBV5-1 to TRBJ2-1; no firm D call. The V end was cut by 1 base, the J end by 7 bases, with 9 bases between. The CDR3 has 13 amino acids. CDR1 SGHRS and CDR2 YFSETQ come from the germline V gene. The CDR3 sequence: CASSLRLQNEQFF. CDR3 bases: TGCGCCAGCAGCTTGAGACTCCAAAATGAGCAGTTCTTC.

This clonotype has a count of ten or more. This chain links TRBV6-1 with TRBJ1-1; 7 nucleotides align to TRBD1. The germline V gene encodes CDR1 MNHNS and CDR2 SASEGT. J was trimmed by 4 bases and V by 3 bases; bases with no gene match: 5. This CDR3 is 14 amino acids long. CDR3 sequence (DNA): TGTGCCAGCAGTGAGGAGGGGACAGTCACTGAAGCTTTCTTT. It codes for CASSEEGTVTEAFF.

This clonotype appeared many times. This chain connects TRBV11-3 to TRBJ2-1; TRBD2 is a possible D gene (5 bases). CDR1 is SGHNT, CDR2 YENEEA, per germline. V gave up 5 bases and J gave up 3 bases, with 8 bases separating them. The CDR3 runs to 13 residues. CDR3 sequence (DNA): TGTGCCAGCAGCCCCACTAGCTACAATGAGCAGTTCTTC. Its protein is CASSPTSYNEQFF.

This clonotype was seen once. A read error is possible here, since a much larger clone lies one base away. The chain employs TRBV6-2 or TRBV6-3 and TRBJ2-3; 8 bases fit TRBD1. CDR1 is MNHEY and CDR2 is SVGEGT in the germline V gene. The V and J ends lost 1 base and 4 bases, in that order; junction bases with no gene match: 4. CDR3 size: 15 residues. The CDR3 DNA reads as TGTGCCAGCAGTTACTGTCAGGGGGCATCAGATACGCAGTATTTT. This codes for CASSYCQGASDTQYF.

The V gene is TRBV20-1, the J gene TRBJ1-5, with D tentatively TRBD1 (5 bases). Germline V gene sequence: CDR1 DFQATT, CDR2 SNEGSKA (reference sequence). The V gene lost 8 bases and the J gene lost 0 bases, with 14 bases spanning the gap. There are 14 residues in the CDR3. In DNA form, the CDR3 reads TGCAGTACTTCCCAGGGTAGTAGCAATCAGCCCCAGCATTTT. This translates into CSTSQGSSNQPQHF.

The chain combines TRBV3-1 with TRBJ2-1; TRBD2 matches 12 bases. The germline CDR1 and CDR2 sequences are LGHDT and YNNKEL (reference sequence). There are 16 residues in the CDR3. J lost 15 bases, V lost 0 bases, and 12 bases had no gene match. Here the CDR3 reads CASSQDPGLAGFYLFF. DNA for the CDR3: TGTGCCAGCAGCCAAGATCCTGGACTAGCGGGATTTTATCTGTTCTTC.

This clonotype occurred a few times. The chain has TRBV5-4 and TRBJ1-2; TRBD1 agrees at 8 bases. Germline loops: CDR1 SGHNT, CDR2 YYREEE (reference sequence). V lost 4 bases to trimming and J lost 3 bases; unmatched junction nucleotides: 8. CDR3 length: 15 residues. The CDR3 DNA follows: TGTGCCAGCAGCCTTGGACAGGGCAAGGACTATGGCTACACCTTC. Translating it yields CASSLGQGKDYGYTF.

This clonotype was seen a handful of times. The rearrangement joins TRBV13 to TRBJ2-3; no clear D. The CDR3 totals 12 residues. Germline lookup yields CDR1 PRHDT and CDR2 FYEKMQ (reference sequence). The ends were cut back, 5 bases at V and 4 bases at J, with 7 bases in the middle. This chain's CDR3 is CASSQSSDTQYF. The CDR3 DNA reads TGTGCCAGCAGCCAATCCTCAGATACGCAGTATTTT.

This clonotype was observed at least ten times. The rearrangement joins TRBV20-1 to TRBJ2-5; 8 nucleotides line up with TRBD1. The CDR3 covers 15 residues. V trimming: 0 bases; J trimming: 4 bases; junction bases outside the gene matches: 7. Germline V gene data show CDR1 as DFQATT and CDR2 as SNEGSKA (reference sequence). CDR3 coding DNA: TGCAGTGCTAGAGAGTTGCAGGGGGCCCGAGAGACCCAGTACTTC. As protein: CSARELQGARETQYF.

This clonotype was found many times. This chain links TRBV6-1 with TRBJ1-2, with a possible D match to TRBD1 (6 bases). CDR1 is MNHNS, CDR2 SASEGT, per germline. CDR3 length: 13 amino acids. Trimming stripped 6 bases from V and 2 bases from J, with 10 bases between. The CDR3 region is CASRRGQNYGYTF. The CDR3 nucleotides are TGTGCCAGCAGGAGAGGACAGAACTATGGCTACACCTTC.

This clonotype appeared a few times. The chain carries TRBV20-1 and TRBJ2-5; D not certain. This CDR3 comprises 14 residues. V gave up 3 bases and J gave up 4 bases, with 15 bases separating them. The V gene's germline CDR1 is DFQATT and CDR2 SNEGSKA (reference sequence). This CDR3 reads CSASPPTGSETQYF. The CDR3 coding sequence is TGCAGTGCTAGTCCACCAACCGGTTCAGAGACCCAGTACTTC.

This clonotype has a handful of counts. CDR3 loop: CASSFSEQGSYEQYF. DNA for the CDR3: TGTGCCAGCAGCTTTTCTGAACAGGGCTCCTACGAGCAGTACTTC. This chain joins TRBV13 and TRBJ2-7; D might be TRBD1 (6 bases). The germline gives CDR1 PRHDT, CDR2 FYEKMQ (reference sequence). V lost 3 bases to trimming and J lost 0 bases, with 12 bases between them. This CDR3 is 15 amino acids long.

This clonotype was seen a handful of times. The chain employs TRBV6-1 and TRBJ1-5; D is undetermined. The V end lost 5 bases, the J end lost 8 bases, and 16 bases lay between the germline ends. Germline CDR1 reads MNHNS; CDR2 reads SASEGT. The CDR3 spans 14 residues. CDR3 sequence (DNA): TGTGCCAGCAGTTATGGGGTAGGGATCGAGCCCCAGCATTTT. Its protein product is CASSYGVGIEPQHF.